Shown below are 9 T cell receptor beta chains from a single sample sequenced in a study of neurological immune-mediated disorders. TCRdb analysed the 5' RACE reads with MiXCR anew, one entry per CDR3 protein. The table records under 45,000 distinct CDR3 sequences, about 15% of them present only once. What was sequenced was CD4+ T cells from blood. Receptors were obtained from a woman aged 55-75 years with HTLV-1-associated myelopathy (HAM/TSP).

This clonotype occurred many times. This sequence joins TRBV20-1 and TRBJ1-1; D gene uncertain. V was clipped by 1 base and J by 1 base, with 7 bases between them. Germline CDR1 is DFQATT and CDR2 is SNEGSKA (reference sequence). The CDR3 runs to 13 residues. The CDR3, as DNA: TGCAGTGCTAGAGTTCCGGGGAACACTGAAGCTTTCTTT. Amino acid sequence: CSARVPGNTEAFF.

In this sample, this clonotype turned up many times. CDR3 sequence (DNA): TGTGCCAGCAGCCCAGGTGGACTGAGAAATTCACCCCTCCACTTT. As protein: CASSPGGLRNSPLHF. The rearrangement joins TRBV4-2 to TRBJ1-6; D unresolved. The germline V gene has CDR1 LGHNA and CDR2 YNFKEQ. This CDR3 contains 15 residues. Trimming cost V 4 bases and J 7 bases, with 14 bases left between them.

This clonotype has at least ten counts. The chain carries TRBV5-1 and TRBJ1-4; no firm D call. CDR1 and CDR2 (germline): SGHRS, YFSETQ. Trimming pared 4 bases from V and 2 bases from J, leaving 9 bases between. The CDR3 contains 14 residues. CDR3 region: CASSREGTNEKLFF. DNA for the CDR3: TGCGCCAGCAGCCGCGAAGGGACTAATGAAAAACTGTTTTTT.

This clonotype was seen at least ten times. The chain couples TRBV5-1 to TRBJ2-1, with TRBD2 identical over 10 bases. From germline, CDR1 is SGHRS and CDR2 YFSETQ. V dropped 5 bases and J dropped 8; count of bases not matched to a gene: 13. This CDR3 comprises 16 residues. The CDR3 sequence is CASRAGSGGAGDEQFF. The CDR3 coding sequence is TGCGCCAGCAGAGCCGGAAGCGGGGGGGCGGGCGATGAGCAGTTCTTC.

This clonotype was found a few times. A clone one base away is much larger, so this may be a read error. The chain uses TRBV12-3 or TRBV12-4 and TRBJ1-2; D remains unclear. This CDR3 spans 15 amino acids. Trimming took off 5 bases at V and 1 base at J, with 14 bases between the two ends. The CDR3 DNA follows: TGTGCCAGCAGTCGACGGGGTAGAGGTAACTATGGCTACACCTTC. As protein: CASSRRGRGNYGYTF.

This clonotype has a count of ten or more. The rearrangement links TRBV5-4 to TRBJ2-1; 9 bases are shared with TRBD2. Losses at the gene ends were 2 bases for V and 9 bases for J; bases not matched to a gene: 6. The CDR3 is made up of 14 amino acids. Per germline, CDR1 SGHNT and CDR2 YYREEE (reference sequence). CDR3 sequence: CASSFGRGGLEQFF. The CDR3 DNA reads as TGTGCCAGCAGCTTTGGGCGGGGGGGCCTTGAGCAGTTCTTC.

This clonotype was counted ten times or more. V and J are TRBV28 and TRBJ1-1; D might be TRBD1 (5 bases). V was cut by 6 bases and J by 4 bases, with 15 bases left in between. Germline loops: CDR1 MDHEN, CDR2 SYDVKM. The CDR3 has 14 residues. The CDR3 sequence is CASSGAGGFTEAFF. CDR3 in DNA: TGTGCCAGCAGCGGCGCGGGGGGTTTCACTGAAGCTTTCTTT.

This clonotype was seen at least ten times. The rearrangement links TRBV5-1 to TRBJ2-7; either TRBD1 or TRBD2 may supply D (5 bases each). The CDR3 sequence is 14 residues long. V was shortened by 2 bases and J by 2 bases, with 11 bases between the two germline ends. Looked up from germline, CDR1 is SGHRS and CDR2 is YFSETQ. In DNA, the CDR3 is TGCGCCAGCAGCTTTCGGGAAGGGGCCTACGAGCAGTACTTC. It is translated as CASSFREGAYEQYF.

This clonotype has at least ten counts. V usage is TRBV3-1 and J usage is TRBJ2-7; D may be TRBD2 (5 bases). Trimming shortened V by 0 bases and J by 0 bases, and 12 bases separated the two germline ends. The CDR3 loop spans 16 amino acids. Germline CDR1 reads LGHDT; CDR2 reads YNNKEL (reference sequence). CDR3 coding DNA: TGTGCCAGCAGCCAAGATCCCGCCACTAGCTCCTACGAGCAGTACTTC. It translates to CASSQDPATSSYEQYF.